The clone carrying this TCR beta chain was found many times. Its specificity is unknown. Preparation of the TCRbeta library involved a method that used unique molecular identifiers. TCRdb re-called the PCR reads with MiXCR, one entry per CDR3 protein. The data hold roughly 310,000 distinct CDR3 sequences, with around 25% observed a single time. The CDR3 sequence is 13 residues long. Deletions cut 7 bases from V and 0 bases from J, with 10 bases between. This entry comes from a study of T-cell reconstitution after alpha-beta-depleted transplantation in children. Study observations and caveats: After one year, T-cell counts and TCRbeta diversity mostly came from new T cells.

The chain employs TRBV12-3 or TRBV12-4 and TRBJ2-7; perhaps D is TRBD1 or TRBD2 (5 bases each). The clonotype originates from a male patient under 18 who had a stem cell transplant for acute lymphoblastic leukemia, so the T cells may come from the graft donor. The sample in question was PBMCs, mostly from graft donor cells, obtained 180 days after TCRalphabeta/CD19-depleted stem cell transplant. The CDR3 loop is CASTWGSSYEQYF. CDR3 coding DNA: TGTGCCAGCACCTGGGGGAGCTCCTACGAGCAGTACTTC.